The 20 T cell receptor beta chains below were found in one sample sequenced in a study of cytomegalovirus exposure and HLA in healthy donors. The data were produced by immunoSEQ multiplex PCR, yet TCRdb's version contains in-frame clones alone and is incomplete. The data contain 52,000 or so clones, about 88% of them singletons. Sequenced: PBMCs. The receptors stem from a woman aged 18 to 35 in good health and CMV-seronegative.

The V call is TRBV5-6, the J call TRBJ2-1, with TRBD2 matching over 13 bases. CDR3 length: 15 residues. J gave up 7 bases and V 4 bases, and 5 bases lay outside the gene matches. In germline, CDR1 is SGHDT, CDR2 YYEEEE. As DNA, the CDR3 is TGTGCCAGCAGCCGGACTAGCGGGAGTATGAATGAGCAGTTCTTC. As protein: CASSRTSGSMNEQFF.

As DNA, the CDR3 is TGTGCCAGCACTTCCCTGGCCGGACAGGGTTTGGACACCGGGGAGCTGTTTTTT. It specifies CASTSLAGQGLDTGELFF. V and J are TRBV5-6 and TRBJ2-2; 8 bases agree with TRBD1. Germline trimming cut 6 bases from V and 3 bases from J; bases unmatched to any gene: 16. The germline V gene encodes CDR1 SGHDT and CDR2 YYEEEE. This CDR3 contains 18 residues.

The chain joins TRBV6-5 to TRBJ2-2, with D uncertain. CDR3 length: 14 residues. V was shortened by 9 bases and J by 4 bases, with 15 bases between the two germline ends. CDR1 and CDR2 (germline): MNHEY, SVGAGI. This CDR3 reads CASRSPGGTGELFF. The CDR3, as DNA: TGTGCCAGTCGATCCCCAGGTGGCACCGGGGAGCTGTTTTTT.

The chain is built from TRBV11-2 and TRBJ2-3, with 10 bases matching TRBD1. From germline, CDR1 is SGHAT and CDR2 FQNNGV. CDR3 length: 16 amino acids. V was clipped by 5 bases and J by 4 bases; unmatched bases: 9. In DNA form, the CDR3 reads TGTGCCAGCAGCCCAACCGGGACAGGGGTAGCAGATACGCAGTATTTT. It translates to CASSPTGTGVADTQYF.

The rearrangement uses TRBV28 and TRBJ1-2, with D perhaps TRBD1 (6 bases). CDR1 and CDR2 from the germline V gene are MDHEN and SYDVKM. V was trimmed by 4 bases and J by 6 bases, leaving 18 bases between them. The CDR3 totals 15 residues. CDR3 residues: CASSSPGTYTNGYTF. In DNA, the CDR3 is TGTGCCAGCAGTTCGCCGGGGACATATACGAATGGCTACACCTTC.

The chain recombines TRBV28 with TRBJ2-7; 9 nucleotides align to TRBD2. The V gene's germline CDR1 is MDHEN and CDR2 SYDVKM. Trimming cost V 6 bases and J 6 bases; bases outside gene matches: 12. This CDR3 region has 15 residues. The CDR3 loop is CASRPGASGMVEQYF. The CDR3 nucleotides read TGTGCCAGCAGACCTGGGGCTAGCGGGATGGTCGAGCAGTACTTC. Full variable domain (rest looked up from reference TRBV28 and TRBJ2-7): DVKVTQSSRYLVKRTGEKVFLECVQDMDHENMFWYRQDPGLGLRLIYFSYDVKMKEKGDIPEGYSVSREKKERFSLILESASTNQTSMYLCASRPGASGMVEQYFGPGTRLTVT.

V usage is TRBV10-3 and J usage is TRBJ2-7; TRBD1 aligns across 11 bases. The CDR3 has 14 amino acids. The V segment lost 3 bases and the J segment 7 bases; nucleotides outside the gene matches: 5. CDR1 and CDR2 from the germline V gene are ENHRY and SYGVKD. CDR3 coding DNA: TGTGCCATCAGTGACGGACAGGGGGCAGGAGAGCAGTACTTC. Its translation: CAISDGQGAGEQYF.

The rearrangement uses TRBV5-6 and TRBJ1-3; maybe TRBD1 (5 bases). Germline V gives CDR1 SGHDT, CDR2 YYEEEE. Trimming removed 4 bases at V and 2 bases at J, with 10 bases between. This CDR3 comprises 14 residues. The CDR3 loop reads CASSLGTAGNTIYF. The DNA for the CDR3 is TGTGCCAGCAGCCTAGGGACTGCTGGAAACACCATATATTTT.

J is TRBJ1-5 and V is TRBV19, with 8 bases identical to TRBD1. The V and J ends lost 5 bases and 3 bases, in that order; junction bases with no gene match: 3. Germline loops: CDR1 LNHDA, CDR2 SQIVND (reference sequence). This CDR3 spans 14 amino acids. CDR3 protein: CASSLDRVNQPQHF. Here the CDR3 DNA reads TGTGCCAGTAGTTTGGACAGGGTCAATCAGCCCCAGCATTTT. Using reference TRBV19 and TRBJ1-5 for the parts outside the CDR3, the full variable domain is DGGITQSPKYLFRKEGQNVTLSCEQNLNHDAMYWYRQDPGQGLRLIYYSQIVNDFQKGDIAEGYSVSREKKESFPLTVTSAQKNPTAFYLCASSLDRVNQPQHFGDGTRLSIL.

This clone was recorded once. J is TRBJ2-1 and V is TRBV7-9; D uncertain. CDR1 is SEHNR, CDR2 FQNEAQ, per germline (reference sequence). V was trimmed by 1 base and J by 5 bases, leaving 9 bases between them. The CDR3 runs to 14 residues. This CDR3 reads CASSLETINNEQFF. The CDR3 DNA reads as TGTGCCAGCAGCTTAGAAACTATAAACAATGAGCAGTTCTTC.

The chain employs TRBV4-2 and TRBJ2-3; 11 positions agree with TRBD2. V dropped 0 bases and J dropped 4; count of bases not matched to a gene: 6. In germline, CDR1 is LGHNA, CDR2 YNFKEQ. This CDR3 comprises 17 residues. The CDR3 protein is CASSQDRTSGRPDTQYF. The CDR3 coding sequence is TGTGCCAGCAGCCAAGATCGAACTAGCGGGAGACCAGATACGCAGTATTTT.

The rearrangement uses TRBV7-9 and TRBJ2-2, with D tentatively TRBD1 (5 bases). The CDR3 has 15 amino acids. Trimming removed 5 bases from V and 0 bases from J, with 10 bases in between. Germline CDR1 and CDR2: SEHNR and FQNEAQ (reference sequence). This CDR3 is CASSLDTPNTGELFF. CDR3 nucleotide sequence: TGTGCCAGCAGCCTGGACACCCCGAACACCGGGGAGCTGTTTTTT.

For the CDR3, the DNA is TGTGCCAGCAGTTACGGGGGGGAGGGAACCTACAATGAGCAGTTCTTC. Translating gives CASSYGGEGTYNEQFF. The chain recombines TRBV6-5 with TRBJ2-1; 7 positions match TRBD2. Germline values: CDR1 MNHEY, CDR2 SVGAGI. CDR3 length equals 16 residues. The V gene end was trimmed by 2 bases and the J gene end by 2 bases; junction bases not matched to a gene: 6.

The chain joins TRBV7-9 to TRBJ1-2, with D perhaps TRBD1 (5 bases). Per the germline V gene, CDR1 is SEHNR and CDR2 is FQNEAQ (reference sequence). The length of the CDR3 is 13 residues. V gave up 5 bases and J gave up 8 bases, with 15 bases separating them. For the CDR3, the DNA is TGTGCCAGCAGCCCCGCGGGACCGGGGGGCTACACCTTC. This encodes CASSPAGPGGYTF.

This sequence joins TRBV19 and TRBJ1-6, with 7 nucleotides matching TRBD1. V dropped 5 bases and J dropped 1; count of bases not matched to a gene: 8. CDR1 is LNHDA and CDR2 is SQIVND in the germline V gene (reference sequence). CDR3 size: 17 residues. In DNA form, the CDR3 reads TGTGCCAGTAGTGCGGACAGGCACTGGTCCTATAATTCACCCCTCCACTTT. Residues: CASSADRHWSYNSPLHF.

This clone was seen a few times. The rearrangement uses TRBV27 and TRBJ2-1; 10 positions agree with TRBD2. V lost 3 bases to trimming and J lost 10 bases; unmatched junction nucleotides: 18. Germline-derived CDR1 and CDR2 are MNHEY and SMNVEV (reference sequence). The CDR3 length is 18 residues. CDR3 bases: TGTGCCAGCAGTTTCCGCGCTGTAAGCGGGAGGGCCGGGGTGGAGCAGTTCTTC. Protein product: CASSFRAVSGRAGVEQFF.

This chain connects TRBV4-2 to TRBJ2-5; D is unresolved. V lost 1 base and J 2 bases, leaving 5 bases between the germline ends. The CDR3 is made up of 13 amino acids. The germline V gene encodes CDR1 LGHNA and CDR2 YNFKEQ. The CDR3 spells CASSQGRQETQYF. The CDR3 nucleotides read TGTGCCAGCAGCCAAGGGAGACAAGAGACCCAGTACTTC.

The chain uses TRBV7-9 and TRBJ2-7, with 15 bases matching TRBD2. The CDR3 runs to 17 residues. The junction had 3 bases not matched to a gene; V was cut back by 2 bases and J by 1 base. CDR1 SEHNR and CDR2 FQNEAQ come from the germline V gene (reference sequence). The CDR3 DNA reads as TGTGCCAGCAGCTTATCGGGACTAGCGGGAGGATCCTACGAGCAGTACTTC. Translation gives CASSLSGLAGGSYEQYF.

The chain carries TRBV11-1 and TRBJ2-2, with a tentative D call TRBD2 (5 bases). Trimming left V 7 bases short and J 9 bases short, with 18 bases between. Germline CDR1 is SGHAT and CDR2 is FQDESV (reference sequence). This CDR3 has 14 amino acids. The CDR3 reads CASNPGFGPRELFF. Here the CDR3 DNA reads TGTGCCAGCAACCCGGGATTCGGGCCCAGGGAGCTGTTTTTT.

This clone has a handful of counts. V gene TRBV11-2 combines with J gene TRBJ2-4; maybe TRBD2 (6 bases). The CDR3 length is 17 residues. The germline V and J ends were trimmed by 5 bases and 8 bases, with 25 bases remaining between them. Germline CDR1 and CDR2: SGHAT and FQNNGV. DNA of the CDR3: TGTGCCAGCAGCCAAGTCCTACCGGGAGCCTCCGGGGACATTCAGTACTTC. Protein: CASSQVLPGASGDIQYF.